In its sample, the clone carrying this TCR beta chain was seen a few times. As yet, its antigen is unknown. Each sample provided at least 5 micrograms of extracted total RNA. Then a second PCR, running roughly 7 to 11 cycles, was carried out with a sample-barcoded 5' primer and a J-beta primer mix. MiXCR, run by TCRdb on the 5' RACE reads, gives a single entry per CDR3 protein. The sample lists 450,000 to 700,000 distinct CDR3 sequences, 25% to 30% seen once, with under 20% in the top ten. Germline CDR1 DFQATT, CDR2 SNEGSKA (reference sequence). The CDR3 is made up of 16 amino acids. J was trimmed by 2 bases and V by 0 bases; bases with no gene match: 7. The data were taken from a study of blood T cells in healthy people across ages. Study findings and constraints: Because sorting was not performed, PBMCs prevented conclusive naive versus antigen-experienced comparison.

The chain links TRBV20-1 to TRBJ2-4; 7 bases map to TRBD1. The source of this sequence is a woman in her 70s in good health. The source material was blood. The CDR3 DNA is TGCAGTGCTAGAGATCCGACAGGGCCGACCAAAAACATTCAGTACTTC. This encodes CSARDPTGPTKNIQYF.